What follows are 32 T cell receptor beta chains derived from one specimen sequenced in a study of cytomegalovirus exposure and HLA in healthy donors. The PCR had 60 Vbeta and 13 Jbeta primers. The table came from immunoSEQ multiplex PCR; TCRdb's copy has only in-frame clones and leaves some out. Here the sample spans 110,000 or so clones, 60% to 80% being singletons. The sample consisted of PBMCs. These receptors all come from a man over 45 in good health and CMV-seropositive.

V gene TRBV10-3 combines with J gene TRBJ2-3; TRBD1 is a possible D gene (6 bases). Germline V CDR1 and CDR2: ENHRY, SYGVKD. CDR3 length: 17 residues. V was trimmed by 3 bases and J by 0 bases, leaving 16 bases between them. CDR3: CAISDPDWTASTDTQYF. The CDR3 nucleotides read TGTGCCATCAGTGACCCCGATTGGACAGCTAGCACAGATACGCAGTATTTT.

CDR3 sequence reads: CASSPRPLGSYNEQFF. CDR3 DNA: TGTGCCAGTAGCCCCCGGCCCCTCGGGTCCTACAATGAGCAGTTCTTC. The chain joins TRBV19 to TRBJ2-1; D unresolved. Trimming pared 6 bases from V and 1 base from J, leaving 16 bases between. CDR1 and CDR2 (germline): LNHDA, SQIVND (reference sequence). The CDR3 sequence is 16 residues long.

The chain joins TRBV4-1 to TRBJ2-7; 7 nucleotides match TRBD1. After removal of 3 bases from V and 6 bases from J, the junction contained 5 bases not matched to a gene. This CDR3 has 13 amino acids. Looked up from germline, CDR1 is MGHRA and CDR2 is YSYEKL. CDR3 sequence: CASSHSQGTEQYF. The CDR3 DNA follows: TGCGCCAGCAGCCATTCACAGGGGACCGAGCAGTACTTC.

V usage is TRBV9 and J usage is TRBJ2-3; 9 bases align to TRBD2. V dropped 3 bases and J dropped 7; count of bases not matched to a gene: 3. Germline V gene lookup returns CDR1 SGDLS and CDR2 YYNGEE. The CDR3 contains 13 residues. The CDR3 nucleotides read TGTGCCAGCAGCGACGGACTAGCGAATACGCAGTATTTT. Encoded protein: CASSDGLANTQYF. The entire variable domain, with the rest obtained from reference TRBV9 and TRBJ2-3, is as follows: DSGVTQTPKHLITATGQRVTLRCSPRSGDLSVYWYQQSLDQGLQFLIQYYNGEERAKGNILERFSAQQFPDLHSELNLSSLELGDSALYFCASSDGLANTQYFGPGTRLTVL.

The V call is TRBV6-5, the J call TRBJ2-7, with TRBD1 matching 7 bases. The CDR3 loop spans 14 amino acids. Germline trimming cut 6 bases from V and 5 bases from J; bases unmatched to any gene: 10. CDR1 and CDR2 (germline): MNHEY, SVGAGI. The CDR3 nucleotides are TGTGCCAGCAGACGTAAACCAGGGGGTGACGAGCAGTACTTC. As protein: CASRRKPGGDEQYF.

The chain recombines TRBV5-5 with TRBJ2-1; 8 bases map to TRBD2. V dropped 4 bases and J dropped 1; count of bases not matched to a gene: 4. The germline V gene has CDR1 SGHKS and CDR2 YYEKEE (reference sequence). The CDR3 has 15 residues. DNA of the CDR3: TGTGCCAGCAGCAACTTAGCGGGATCCTACAATGAGCAGTTCTTC. Protein product: CASSNLAGSYNEQFF.

This clone was seen a single time. The rearrangement uses TRBV7-9 and TRBJ2-1, with TRBD2 matching 9 bases. CDR3 size: 16 residues. V shed 5 bases and J 5 bases; nucleotides not matched to a gene: 10. Germline CDR1 and CDR2: SEHNR and FQNEAQ (reference sequence). The CDR3 DNA reads as TGTGCCAGCAGCCCAAAGGCTAGCGGGAACCACAATGAGCAGTTCTTC. Encoded protein: CASSPKASGNHNEQFF.

The CDR3 reads CASSWATGETYF. In DNA, the CDR3 is TGTGCCAGCAGTTGGGCGACGGGAGAAACGTACTTC. The chain employs TRBV5-6 and TRBJ2-7, with D possibly TRBD2 on 6 matching bases. Trimming removed 5 bases from V and 12 bases from J, with 18 bases in between. CDR1 and CDR2 from the germline V gene are SGHDT and YYEEEE. CDR3 size: 12 residues.

The rearrangement uses TRBV18 and TRBJ2-1, with 7 bases identical to TRBD1. J gave up 8 bases and V 3 bases, and 7 bases lay outside the gene matches. The CDR3 loop spans 14 amino acids. Looked up from germline, CDR1 is KGHSH and CDR2 is LQKENI. The CDR3 loop reads CASSPSTGWDEQFF. CDR3 DNA sequence: TGTGCCAGCTCACCCTCGACAGGGTGGGATGAGCAGTTCTTC.

This sequence joins TRBV7-9 and TRBJ1-1, with 7 nucleotides matching TRBD1. From germline, CDR1 is SEHNR and CDR2 FQNEAQ (reference sequence). With V trimmed by 4 bases and J by 7 bases, 6 bases remained unmatched. The CDR3 is 13 amino acids. The CDR3 coding sequence is TGTGCCAGCAGCTCCGGACAGGTGGGTGAAGCTTTCTTT. Encoded protein: CASSSGQVGEAFF.

This chain connects TRBV27 to TRBJ1-2, with 7 bases identical to TRBD1. V trimming: 7 bases; J trimming: 0 bases; junction bases outside the gene matches: 8. The V gene's germline CDR1 is MNHEY and CDR2 SMNVEV (reference sequence). The CDR3 has 15 residues. CDR3 nucleotides: TGTGCCAGCACTGGGGACAGCAGAGCTAACTATGGCTACACCTTC. The encoded protein is CASTGDSRANYGYTF.

CDR3 DNA: TGTGCCAGCAGCGTAGATGTGGTAGCGAACACCGGGGAGCTGTTTTTT. This encodes CASSVDVVANTGELFF. J is TRBJ2-2 and V is TRBV9; D is ambiguous. Trimming cost V 0 bases and J 0 bases, with 9 bases left between them. From germline, CDR1 is SGDLS and CDR2 YYNGEE. This CDR3 spans 16 amino acids.

This chain connects TRBV4-2 to TRBJ2-3, with a possible D match to TRBD2 (5 bases). The CDR3 totals 15 residues. Trimming removed 0 bases at V and 6 bases at J, with 13 bases between. The V gene's germline CDR1 is LGHNA and CDR2 YNFKEQ. The CDR3 loop reads CASSQDKLEVDTQYF. The DNA of the CDR3 is TGTGCCAGCAGCCAAGATAAACTAGAGGTCGATACGCAGTATTTT.

The chain links TRBV18 to TRBJ1-4, with 7 bases that match TRBD1. The CDR3 has 13 amino acids. Germline V gene lookup returns CDR1 KGHSH and CDR2 LQKENI. Trimming removed 3 bases from V and 8 bases from J; junction bases left unmatched: 3. CDR3 DNA: TGTGCCAGCTCACCTCAGGGGGGAGAAAAACTGTTTTTT. Its protein is CASSPQGGEKLFF.

J is TRBJ2-1 and V is TRBV14, with 10 bases identical to TRBD1. The CDR3 loop spans 18 amino acids. The V segment lost 4 bases and the J segment 6 bases; nucleotides outside the gene matches: 15. Germline lookup yields CDR1 SGHDN and CDR2 FVKESK. The CDR3 here is CASSLFRDRGLLGNEQFF. CDR3 nucleotides: TGTGCCAGCAGCCTTTTCCGGGACAGGGGATTGTTGGGCAATGAGCAGTTCTTC.

The table lists this clone with a few counts. The chain couples TRBV7-2 to TRBJ2-2; D is possibly TRBD1 (5 bases). CDR1 SGHTA and CDR2 FQGNSA come from the germline V gene. The length of the CDR3 is 13 residues. V shed 6 bases and J shed 1 base, with 6 bases lying between them. The CDR3 region is CASSQGNTGELFF. The CDR3 nucleotides read TGTGCCAGCAGTCAGGGGAACACCGGGGAGCTGTTTTTT. Supplemented by reference TRBV7-2 and TRBJ2-2, the full variable domain reads GAGVSQSPSNKVTEKGKDVELRCDPISGHTALYWYRQSLGQGLEFLIYFQGNSAPDKSGLPSDRFSAERTGGSVSTLTIQRTQQEDSAVYLCASSQGNTGELFFGEGSRLTVL.

The chain is built from TRBV6-5 and TRBJ1-1; 9 bases are shared with TRBD1. The CDR3 extends over 15 amino acids. Germline-derived CDR1 and CDR2 are MNHEY and SVGAGI. J was trimmed by 4 bases and V by 6 bases; bases with no gene match: 9. CDR3 in amino acids: CASRLNRGRGTEAFF. As DNA, the CDR3 is TGTGCCAGCAGACTCAACAGGGGGCGAGGCACTGAAGCTTTCTTT.

In this sample, this clone turned up a few times. The chain has TRBV7-2 and TRBJ2-6, with D uncertain. V lost 1 base and J lost 0, with 7 bases in between. Germline V gives CDR1 SGHTA, CDR2 FQGNSA. This CDR3 comprises 16 residues. The CDR3, as DNA: TGTGCCAGCAGCTTAGGTCCCTTCTCTGGGGCCAACGTCCTGACTTTC. Amino acid sequence: CASSLGPFSGANVLTF.

The CDR3 nucleotides read TGCGCCAGCCGACCTACGGGGATGAACACTGAAGCTTTCTTT. Translating gives CASRPTGMNTEAFF. The chain combines TRBV4-1 with TRBJ1-1; D not certain. Trimming removed 8 bases from V and 0 bases from J, with 13 bases in between. CDR1 and CDR2 (germline): MGHRA, YSYEKL. The CDR3 runs to 14 residues.

This clone was detected once. The V and J genes are TRBV6-5 and TRBJ1-1, with 11 bases matching TRBD1. V lost 6 bases and J lost 5; bases outside the gene matches: 5. The germline CDR1 and CDR2 sequences are MNHEY and SVGAGI. This CDR3 has 14 amino acids. CDR3 amino acids: CASRRGQGGTEAFF. CDR3 in DNA: TGTGCCAGCAGAAGGGGACAGGGGGGTACTGAAGCTTTCTTT.

The chain recombines TRBV29-1 with TRBJ2-5, with 11 positions matching TRBD1. Trimming took 6 bases from V and 5 from J; bases not matched to a gene: 8. The length of the CDR3 is 14 residues. Germline CDR1 SQVTM, CDR2 ANQGSEA. In DNA form, the CDR3 reads TGCAGCGTGCGGGGACAGGGGGTAGGCGAGACCCAGTACTTC. It yields the protein CSVRGQGVGETQYF.

This rearrangement joins TRBV27 to TRBJ1-6, with TRBD1 matching over 7 bases. In germline, CDR1 is MNHEY, CDR2 SMNVEV (reference sequence). The CDR3 extends over 14 amino acids. Trimming removed 5 bases from V and 9 bases from J; junction bases left unmatched: 7. The DNA of the CDR3 is TGTGCCAGCAGTATGACAGGGTTTGGTTCACCCCTCCACTTT. Residues: CASSMTGFGSPLHF.

This clone has more than one count but fewer than ten. The chain links TRBV11-2 to TRBJ2-3; D might be TRBD2 (5 bases). The germline V gene has CDR1 SGHAT and CDR2 FQNNGV. This CDR3 contains 14 residues. Trimming pared 6 bases from V and 8 bases from J, leaving 18 bases between. CDR3 sequence: CASRSPGVGPTQYF. In DNA, the CDR3 is TGTGCCAGCAGATCCCCCGGGGTAGGCCCTACGCAGTATTTT.

The gene calls are TRBV5-8 and TRBJ2-5; 9 bases line up with TRBD1. The CDR3 is 16 amino acids. V was pared by 0 bases and J by 0 bases, with 3 bases of the junction left unmatched. Looked up from germline, CDR1 is SGHTS and CDR2 is YDEGEE. This CDR3 is CASSLVQGANQETQYF. Here the CDR3 DNA reads TGTGCCAGCAGCTTGGTACAGGGGGCAAACCAAGAGACCCAGTACTTC. The full variable domain, completed using reference TRBV5-8 and TRBJ2-5, is EAGVTQSPTHLIKTRGQQATLRCSPISGHTSVYWYQQALGLGLQFLLWYDEGEERNRGNFPPRFSGRQFPNYSSELNVNALELEDSALYLCASSLVQGANQETQYFGPGTRLLVL.

This clone was picked up a small number of times. This chain connects TRBV7-2 to TRBJ2-1; 10 nucleotides line up with TRBD1. Germline CDR1 is SGHTA and CDR2 is FQGNSA. V dropped 4 bases and J dropped 2; count of bases not matched to a gene: 5. The CDR3 extends over 16 amino acids. The CDR3 reads CASSSRTGGAYNEQFF. CDR3 bases: TGTGCCAGCAGCTCCCGGACAGGGGGGGCCTACAATGAGCAGTTCTTC.

The chain couples TRBV14 to TRBJ2-3; D uncertain. Trimming stripped 7 bases from V and 8 bases from J, with 16 bases between. The CDR3 is made up of 13 amino acids. Germline CDR1 and CDR2: SGHDN and FVKESK. The CDR3 region has the DNA TGTGCCAGCAACAACAACAGATTAGGTACGCAGTATTTT. Its translation: CASNNNRLGTQYF.

The genes are TRBV6-5 and TRBJ1-4; TRBD1 agrees at 9 bases. The CDR3 runs to 14 residues. CDR1 and CDR2 (germline): MNHEY, SVGAGI. J was trimmed by 7 bases and V by 5 bases; bases with no gene match: 5. The CDR3 loop reads CASSVTGGLEKLFF. CDR3 in DNA: TGTGCCAGCAGTGTTACAGGGGGCCTTGAAAAACTGTTTTTT.

The chain combines TRBV6-1 with TRBJ2-7, with 9 positions matching TRBD1. V lost 4 bases, J lost 5 bases, and 9 bases stayed unmatched. The V gene's germline CDR1 is MNHNS and CDR2 SASEGT. This CDR3 is 15 amino acids long. The CDR3 spells CASSGPGTGNDEQYF. CDR3 bases: TGTGCCAGCAGTGGACCCGGGACAGGGAATGACGAGCAGTACTTC.

V is TRBV11-2 and J is TRBJ2-3; 9 bases fit TRBD2. The V and J ends lost 5 bases and 1 base, in that order; junction bases with no gene match: 13. The CDR3 loop spans 18 amino acids. The germline gives CDR1 SGHAT, CDR2 FQNNGV. CDR3 in amino acids: CASSRSNSASGGTDTQYF. CDR3 in DNA: TGTGCCAGCAGCCGAAGCAACTCGGCTAGCGGGGGCACAGATACGCAGTATTTT.

The chain has TRBV9 and TRBJ2-7; D ambiguous. The V gene lost 0 bases and the J gene lost 7 bases, with 11 bases spanning the gap. CDR1 is SGDLS and CDR2 is YYNGEE in the germline V gene. This CDR3 has 13 residues. This chain's CDR3 is CASSVETLGEQYF. In DNA, the CDR3 is TGTGCCAGCAGCGTAGAGACCCTAGGAGAGCAGTACTTC.

The chain combines TRBV5-1 with TRBJ1-5; a weak D match, TRBD1 (6 bases). The CDR3 sequence is 17 residues long. V shed 4 bases and J shed 1 base, with 18 bases lying between them. Per germline, CDR1 SGHRS and CDR2 YFSETQ. The CDR3 reads CASSPVPQGTSNQPQHF. For the CDR3, the DNA is TGCGCCAGCAGCCCGGTACCTCAGGGGACGAGCAATCAGCCCCAGCATTTT.

V gene TRBV4-3 combines with J gene TRBJ2-5; 12 bases fit TRBD2. The J call is uncertain, as TRBJ2-7 better fits the DNA end. The germline CDR1 and CDR2 sequences are LGHNA and YSLEER. The CDR3 consists of 16 residues. CDR3 DNA: TGCGCCAGCAGCCAAGAAACTAGCGGGGGGAGAATCGAGCAGTACTTC. Protein sequence: CASSQETSGGRIEQYF.